These 5 T cell receptor beta chains originate from one sample sequenced in a study of blood T cell repertoires in COVID-19. Using immunoSEQ multiplex PCR, the repertoire was profiled, and TCRdb retains in-frame clones only, with some absent. This table holds about 36,000 clones, over 75% found once. Sequences were obtained from peripheral blood. The receptors stem from a human donor in a cohort sampled during active COVID-19.

This chain uses TRBV6-4 with TRBJ1-2, with D tentatively TRBD1 (6 bases). Germline CDR1 and CDR2: MRHNA and SNTAGT. The V gene lost 5 bases and the J gene lost 5 bases, with 18 bases spanning the gap. CDR3 length: 15 residues. The CDR3 spells CASSKEGGPGYGYTF. The CDR3 nucleotides are TGTGCCAGCAGTAAAGAGGGGGGGCCGGGGTATGGCTACACCTTC.

The chain combines TRBV5-1 with TRBJ2-5, with D perhaps matching TRBD1 (6 bases). This CDR3 contains 13 residues. CDR1 and CDR2 from the germline V gene are SGHRS and YFSETQ. Trimming cost V 0 bases and J 6 bases, with 9 bases left between them. The CDR3 DNA reads TGCGCCAGCAGCTTGGGTACAGGGAAGACCCAGTACTTC. This codes for CASSLGTGKTQYF. Looking up the rest from reference TRBV5-1 and TRBJ2-5 gives the full variable domain: KAGVTQTPRYLIKTRGQQVTLSCSPISGHRSVSWYQQTPGQGLQFLFEYFSETQRNKGNFPGRFSGRQFSNSRSEMNVSTLELGDSALYLCASSLGTGKTQYFGPGTRLLVL.

This rearrangement joins TRBV2 to TRBJ1-4; D perhaps matches TRBD1 (5 bases). This CDR3 comprises 14 residues. Deletions cut 9 bases from V and 5 bases from J, with 16 bases between. Germline assignment: CDR1 SNHLY and CDR2 FYNNEI. The CDR3 here is CASDSLGVNEKLFF. In DNA, the CDR3 is TGTGCCAGTGATTCTCTAGGGGTCAATGAAAAACTGTTTTTT.

V usage is TRBV7-3 and J usage is TRBJ1-1, with TRBD1 identical over 11 bases. There are 14 residues in the CDR3. Germline CDR1 is SGHTA and CDR2 is FQGTGA. V gave up 5 bases and J gave up 5 bases; unmatched junction bases: 4. In DNA form, the CDR3 reads TGTGCCAGCAGCCCCGGGACAGGGGGGACTGAAGCTTTCTTT. Its protein product is CASSPGTGGTEAFF.

This sequence joins TRBV2 and TRBJ1-2, with TRBD1 matching 7 bases. V trimming: 7 bases; J trimming: 9 bases; junction bases outside the gene matches: 11. The germline V gene has CDR1 SNHLY and CDR2 FYNNEI. The CDR3 has 13 amino acids. In nucleotides, the CDR3 is TGTGCCAGCACGAGGGACAGTATCATTCGCTACACCTTC. Residues: CASTRDSIIRYTF.